One sample yielded the 14 T cell receptor beta chains listed below, sequenced in a study of cytomegalovirus exposure and HLA in healthy donors. PCR was performed using 60 Vbeta and 13 Jbeta primers. Profiled with immunoSEQ multiplex PCR; TCRdb holds only in-frame clones, not every one. The sample includes more than 95,000 clones, 81% seen only once; the top ten take roughly 2%. Sequencing input: PBMCs. The receptors were sampled from a man aged 18 to 35 in good health and CMV-seronegative.

The gene calls are TRBV6-5 and TRBJ2-5; the D gene is possibly TRBD1 (5 bases). The CDR3 has 15 amino acids. V was clipped by 0 bases and J by 2 bases, with 10 bases between them. Germline V CDR1 and CDR2: MNHEY, SVGAGI. The CDR3 here is CASSYSTARQETQYF. In DNA, the CDR3 is TGTGCCAGCAGTTACTCGACAGCGAGGCAAGAGACCCAGTACTTC.

This chain connects TRBV5-1 to TRBJ2-5; TRBD2 matches at 7 bases. The germline gives CDR1 SGHRS, CDR2 YFSETQ. The CDR3 contains 15 residues. V dropped 0 bases and J dropped 2; count of bases not matched to a gene: 4. CDR3: CASSLGGAGQETQYF. The CDR3, as DNA: TGCGCCAGCAGCTTGGGGGGAGCGGGGCAAGAGACCCAGTACTTC. Combining the CDR3 with reference TRBV5-1 and TRBJ2-5 gives the whole variable domain KAGVTQTPRYLIKTRGQQVTLSCSPISGHRSVSWYQQTPGQGLQFLFEYFSETQRNKGNFPGRFSGRQFSNSRSEMNVSTLELGDSALYLCASSLGGAGQETQYFGPGTRLLVL.

V gene TRBV2 combines with J gene TRBJ2-5; 7 nucleotides line up with TRBD2. This CDR3 is built from 15 residues. CDR1 and CDR2 from the germline V gene are SNHLY and FYNNEI. J lost 6 bases, V lost 6 bases, and 13 bases had no gene match. The CDR3 loop reads CASREGTSGGKTQYF. CDR3 nucleotide sequence: TGTGCCAGCAGGGAGGGGACCTCCGGGGGGAAGACCCAGTACTTC.

The rearrangement uses TRBV6-4 and TRBJ2-7, with D tentatively TRBD2 (5 bases). V was clipped by 0 bases and J by 3 bases, with 12 bases between them. Germline CDR1 MRHNA, CDR2 SNTAGT. This CDR3 contains 15 residues. The CDR3 region has the DNA TGTGCCAGCAGTGACTCGAAGGGAGTGGACTACGAGCAGTACTTC. Its protein product is CASSDSKGVDYEQYF.

The chain recombines TRBV11-2 with TRBJ2-5, with 10 bases matching TRBD2. CDR3 length: 14 amino acids. The V gene's germline CDR1 is SGHAT and CDR2 FQNNGV. Losses at the gene ends were 3 bases for V and 7 bases for J; bases not matched to a gene: 5. CDR3 region: CASSFQRGGGTQYF. CDR3 coding DNA: TGTGCCAGCAGCTTTCAGCGGGGGGGCGGGACCCAGTACTTC.

The chain joins TRBV11-2 to TRBJ1-2; 8 bases map to TRBD1. The CDR3 contains 13 residues. Germline CDR1 and CDR2: SGHAT and FQNNGV. The V segment lost 5 bases and the J segment 4 bases; nucleotides outside the gene matches: 3. The CDR3: CASSPTGVYGYTF. In nucleotides, the CDR3 is TGTGCCAGCAGCCCGACAGGGGTCTATGGCTACACCTTC.

The chain recombines TRBV7-9 with TRBJ2-4, with D maybe TRBD2 (7 bases). V lost 1 base, J lost 13 bases, and 11 bases lay in between. Germline V gives CDR1 SEHNR, CDR2 FQNEAQ (reference sequence). The CDR3 extends over 12 amino acids. The CDR3 bases are TGTGCCAGCAGCTTAGGTCGGGGGGCCCAGTACTTC. Protein: CASSLGRGAQYF.

The chain couples TRBV11-2 to TRBJ2-7, with D possibly being TRBD2 (6 bases). The V end lost 6 bases, the J end lost 4 bases, and 10 bases lay between the germline ends. The CDR3 is made up of 12 amino acids. The germline V gene encodes CDR1 SGHAT and CDR2 FQNNGV. CDR3 sequence reads: CASSPGDYEQYF. The CDR3 DNA is TGTGCCAGCAGTCCGGGGGATTACGAGCAGTACTTC. Looking up the rest from reference TRBV11-2 and TRBJ2-7 gives the full variable domain: EAGVAQSPRYKIIEKRQSVAFWCNPISGHATLYWYQQILGQGPKLLIQFQNNGVVDDSQLPKDRFSAERLKGVDSTLKIQPAKLEDSAVYLCASSPGDYEQYFGPGTRLTVT.

The chain's CDR3 is CASSLKTGTTEQYF. The DNA of the CDR3 is TGCGCCAGCAGCTTGAAGACAGGTACTACCGAGCAGTACTTC. V usage is TRBV5-1 and J usage is TRBJ2-7; TRBD1 is a possible D gene (6 bases). The CDR3 loop spans 14 amino acids. V lost 1 base, J lost 6 bases, and 14 bases lay in between. Germline V gene lookup returns CDR1 SGHRS and CDR2 YFSETQ.

The rearrangement uses TRBV9 and TRBJ2-3; 7 nucleotides line up with TRBD2. This CDR3 contains 13 residues. CDR1 is SGDLS, CDR2 YYNGEE, per germline. Germline trimming cut 3 bases from V and 15 bases from J; bases unmatched to any gene: 13. This CDR3 is CASSADGRGSFYF. The CDR3 DNA sequence: TGTGCCAGCAGCGCCGACGGGCGGGGGAGCTTCTATTTT.

The chain recombines TRBV5-1 with TRBJ1-4; no clear D. Germline CDR1 is SGHRS and CDR2 is YFSETQ. The CDR3 has 14 residues. Between the trimmed V and J ends, which lost 5 bases and 10 bases, there was a span of 18 bases. The CDR3 loop is CASSQQEIEGKLFF. The CDR3 coding sequence is TGCGCCAGCAGTCAGCAGGAAATCGAGGGAAAACTGTTTTTT.

The rearrangement links TRBV7-8 to TRBJ2-5, with TRBD1 identical over 7 bases. The CDR3 is 16 residues long. The germline CDR1 and CDR2 sequences are SGHVS and FQNEAQ. J lost 4 bases, V lost 1 base, and 9 bases had no gene match. The chain's CDR3 is CASSLVGQLALETQYF. The CDR3 DNA sequence: TGTGCCAGCAGCTTAGTGGGACAGCTAGCTTTAGAGACCCAGTACTTC.

The chain recombines TRBV11-3 with TRBJ2-3; a weak D match, TRBD2 (5 bases). V dropped 5 bases and J dropped 2 bases, with 17 bases sitting between them. This CDR3 is built from 16 residues. Germline V gene sequence: CDR1 SGHNT, CDR2 YENEEA. CDR3 sequence (DNA): TGTGCCAGCAGCAACCCAGAGGGCTCCAACACAGATACGCAGTATTTT. Protein product: CASSNPEGSNTDTQYF. The variable domain in full, completed from reference TRBV11-3 and TRBJ2-3, reads EAGVVQSPRYKIIEKKQPVAFWCNPISGHNTLYWYLQNLGQGPELLIRYENEEAVDDSQLPKDRFSAERLKGVDSTLKIQPAELGDSAVYLCASSNPEGSNTDTQYFGPGTRLTVL.

The chain employs TRBV9 and TRBJ2-1; 8 bases fit TRBD2. Per germline, CDR1 SGDLS and CDR2 YYNGEE. CDR3 length: 15 amino acids. V lost 0 bases and J lost 3; bases outside the gene matches: 2. In nucleotides, the CDR3 is TGTGCCAGCAGCGTAGAACTAGCGGTCTACAATGAGCAGTTCTTC. As protein: CASSVELAVYNEQFF.